The 10 T cell receptor beta chains given below trace back to one sample, sequenced in a study of T cell repertoires in cytomegalovirus infection. MiXCR, run by TCRdb on the reads, gives a single entry per CDR3 protein. The table shows roughly 190,000 distinct CDR3 sequences, with approximately 9.7% occurring only once. Specimen: PBMCs. Every receptor here comes from a human donor in good health (CMV status not recorded). Some clones in this sample may be carry-over from other donors' samples.

This clonotype came up a few times. The rearrangement joins TRBV6-2 or TRBV6-3 to TRBJ1-1, with 7 bases aligning to TRBD1. There are 13 residues in the CDR3. Germline V lookup: CDR1 MNHEY, CDR2 SVGEGT. Trimming removed 6 bases from V and 6 bases from J; junction bases left unmatched: 7. In nucleotides, the CDR3 is TGTGCCAGCAGGGAAAATACAGGGGCTGAAGCTTTCTTT. Protein: CASRENTGAEAFF.

As to this clonotype: A much larger clone sits a single nucleotide away, making a read error possible. The CDR3, as DNA: TGTGCCAGCAGCTTCGGACAGAGTCGCGGCTACACCTTC. Amino acid sequence: CASSFGQSRGYTF. The chain is built from TRBV7-2 and TRBJ1-2; tentatively, D is TRBD1 (6 bases). In germline, CDR1 is SGHTA, CDR2 FQGNSA. CDR3 length: 13 amino acids. V lost 3 bases, J lost 8 bases, and 13 bases lay in between.

The sample holds many counts of this clonotype. The V and J genes are TRBV5-4 and TRBJ2-5; 7 bases agree with TRBD2. CDR1 is SGHNT and CDR2 is YYREEE in the germline V gene (reference sequence). The CDR3 sequence is 18 residues long. Trimming removed 4 bases from V and 2 bases from J; junction bases left unmatched: 17. CDR3 in amino acids: CASSIRDYPFRGQETQYF. Here the CDR3 DNA reads TGTGCCAGCAGCATCCGGGACTATCCTTTTCGGGGACAAGAGACCCAGTACTTC.

The V call is TRBV12-3 or TRBV12-4, the J call TRBJ1-1; D is ambiguous. V dropped 1 base and J dropped 1 base, with 19 bases sitting between them. This CDR3 has 18 amino acids. The CDR3 nucleotides read TGTGCCAGCAGTTTAGGTCTGGGATCGGGCTGGAAGAACACTGAAGCTTTCTTT. It codes for CASSLGLGSGWKNTEAFF.

Points on this clonotype: It may be a read error: a sequence one base away is much more abundant. The chain employs TRBV28 and TRBJ1-5; no reliable D call. Between the trimmed V and J ends, which lost 2 bases and 5 bases, there was a span of 7 bases. CDR1 is MDHEN and CDR2 is SYDVKM in the germline V gene. The length of the CDR3 is 13 residues. CDR3 protein: CASSLGYDQPQHF. CDR3 DNA sequence: TGTGCCAGCAGTTTAGGGTACGATCAGCCCCAGCATTTT. Full variable domain (rest looked up from reference TRBV28 and TRBJ1-5): DVKVTQSSRYLVKRTGEKVFLECVQDMDHENMFWYRQDPGLGLRLIYFSYDVKMKEKGDIPEGYSVSREKKERFSLILESASTNQTSMYLCASSLGYDQPQHFGDGTRLSIL.

The rearrangement links TRBV14 to TRBJ2-6; D tentatively fits TRBD1 or TRBD2 (5 bases each). This CDR3 comprises 16 residues. Germline CDR1 SGHDN, CDR2 FVKESK. With 0 bases removed from V and 0 bases from J, the gap between germline ends came to 6 bases. CDR3 coding DNA: TGTGCCAGCAGCCAAGAGAGGGGCTCTGGGGCCAACGTCCTGACTTTC. Translated: CASSQERGSGANVLTF.

This chain uses TRBV6-1 with TRBJ1-5; a weak D match, TRBD1 (5 bases). This CDR3 has 13 amino acids. Germline values: CDR1 MNHNS, CDR2 SASEGT. Trimming took off 8 bases at V and 6 bases at J, with 14 bases between the two ends. CDR3 protein: CASCMGGAQPQHF. As DNA, the CDR3 is TGTGCCAGCTGTATGGGGGGAGCTCAGCCCCAGCATTTT.

The V call is TRBV20-1, the J call TRBJ2-5, with a weak D call TRBD2 (5 bases). CDR3 length: 13 amino acids. The V and J ends lost 5 bases and 1 base respectively, with 11 bases between them. The germline V gene has CDR1 DFQATT and CDR2 SNEGSKA (reference sequence). The CDR3 here is CSAQRTIQETQYF. The CDR3 DNA follows: TGCAGTGCTCAGCGGACGATCCAAGAGACCCAGTACTTC.

This clonotype was seen many times. The rearrangement joins TRBV7-2 to TRBJ1-1; 7 positions match TRBD1. The CDR3 has 15 amino acids. V lost 4 bases and J lost 2; bases outside the gene matches: 7. The germline V gene has CDR1 SGHTA and CDR2 FQGNSA. The CDR3 region is CASSWEGQLNTEAFF. As DNA, the CDR3 is TGTGCCAGCAGCTGGGAGGGACAGCTCAACACTGAAGCTTTCTTT.

This clonotype was seen many times. This chain links TRBV7-9 with TRBJ2-5; 7 nucleotides line up with TRBD1. The CDR3 has 18 residues. The V and J ends lost 1 base and 5 bases, in that order; junction bases with no gene match: 16. Germline V gives CDR1 SEHNR, CDR2 FQNEAQ (reference sequence). The CDR3 region has the DNA TGTGCCAGCAGCTTAGTTGTGACAGGGTCACCTACGAGGGAGACCCAGTACTTC. Amino acid sequence: CASSLVVTGSPTRETQYF. Supplemented by reference TRBV7-9 and TRBJ2-5, the full variable domain reads DTGVSQNPRHKITKRGQNVTFRCDPISEHNRLYWYRQTLGQGPEFLTYFQNEAQLEKSRLLSDRFSAERPKGSFSTLEIQRTEQGDSAMYLCASSLVVTGSPTRETQYFGPGTRLLVL.